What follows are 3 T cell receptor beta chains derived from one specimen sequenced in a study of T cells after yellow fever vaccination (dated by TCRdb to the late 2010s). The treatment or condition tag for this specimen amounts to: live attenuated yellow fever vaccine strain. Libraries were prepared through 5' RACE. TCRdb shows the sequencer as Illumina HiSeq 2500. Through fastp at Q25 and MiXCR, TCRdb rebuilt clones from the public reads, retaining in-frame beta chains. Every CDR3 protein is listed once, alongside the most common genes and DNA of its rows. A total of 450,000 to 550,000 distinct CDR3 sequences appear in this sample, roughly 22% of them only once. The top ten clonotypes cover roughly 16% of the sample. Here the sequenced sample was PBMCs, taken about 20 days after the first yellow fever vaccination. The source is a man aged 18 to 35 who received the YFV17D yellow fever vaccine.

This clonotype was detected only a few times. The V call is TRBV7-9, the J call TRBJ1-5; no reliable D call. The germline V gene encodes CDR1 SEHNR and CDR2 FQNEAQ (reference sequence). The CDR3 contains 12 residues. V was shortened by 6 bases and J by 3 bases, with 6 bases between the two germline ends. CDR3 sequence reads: CASSRVNQPQHF. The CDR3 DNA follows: TGTGCCAGCAGTCGGGTCAATCAGCCCCAGCATTTT.

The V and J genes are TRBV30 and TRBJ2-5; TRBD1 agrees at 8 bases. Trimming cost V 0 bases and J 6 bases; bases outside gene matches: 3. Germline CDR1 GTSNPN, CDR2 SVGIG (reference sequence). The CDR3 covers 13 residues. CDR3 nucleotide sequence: TGTGCCTGGAGTGTGTGGACAGGGCAGACCCAGTACTTC. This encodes CAWSVWTGQTQYF.

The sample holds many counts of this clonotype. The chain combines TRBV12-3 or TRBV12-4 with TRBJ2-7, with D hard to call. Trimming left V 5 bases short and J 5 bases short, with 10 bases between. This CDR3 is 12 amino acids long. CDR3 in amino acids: CASSPRFDEQYF. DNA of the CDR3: TGTGCCAGCAGTCCCCGTTTCGACGAGCAGTACTTC.